One and the same sample provided the 26 T cell receptor beta chains below, sequenced in a study of synovial regulatory T cells in juvenile arthritis (dated by TCRdb to 2013 to 2016). The library was built by means of the immunoSEQ multiplex PCR assay. TCRdb took over this immuneACCESS table, retaining in-frame rearrangements with V and J assigned. Such tables are incomplete; in checked studies, under half of the missing clones stem from an unresolved V gene, and the remainder is unexplained. The sample table records 10,000 or so clones. Of the sample, more than 0.95% is held by the ten largest clones. The specimen was Treg cells from blood. The sample's cell subset or site, from its label and the paper: remaining (HLA-DR-negative) circulating blood Treg cells. These receptors originate from a donor aged 2-30 years with juvenile idiopathic arthritis.

The chain has TRBV19 and TRBJ1-2. CDR3 length: 13 residues. This entry has no DNA. Germline loops: CDR1 LNHDA, CDR2 SQIVND (reference sequence). The CDR3 sequence: CASSPFGPYGYTF.

The CDR3 sequence: CASSPSDRGPYEQYF. The rearrangement links TRBV19 to TRBJ2-7; as DNA is missing, the TRBD1 call by TCRdb cannot be tested. This CDR3 is 15 amino acids long. Only the protein sequence is given. From germline, CDR1 is LNHDA and CDR2 SQIVND (reference sequence).

By frequency, this clone is medium-sized. This sequence joins TRBV12-5 and TRBJ1-1; without DNA, the TCRdb call of TRBD1 cannot be checked. Germline values: CDR1 LGHNT, CDR2 FRNRAP. CDR3 length: 13 amino acids. No DNA is given. The CDR3 loop reads CASGLGAGTEAFF.

V and J are TRBV15 and TRBJ2-3; without DNA, the TCRdb call of TRBD2 cannot be checked. This CDR3 is 13 amino acids long. This entry has no DNA. From germline, CDR1 is LNHNV and CDR2 YYDKDF (reference sequence). This CDR3 is CATSISGTDTQYF.

V and J are TRBV5-1 and TRBJ2-7; the D gene TCRdb calls, TRBD2, cannot be checked with no DNA. Per germline, CDR1 SGHRS and CDR2 YFSETQ. The CDR3 consists of 14 residues. No coding sequence is recorded. CDR3 loop: CASSPRGSNYEQYF.

Here the CDR3 reads CASSTAQSYEQYF. The J gene is TRBJ2-7, the V gene TRBV2. Germline lookup yields CDR1 SNHLY and CDR2 FYNNEI. The CDR3 contains 13 residues. No coding sequence is recorded.

The chain combines TRBV19 with TRBJ2-6; TCRdb's D call of TRBD1 is untestable without DNA. CDR1 is LNHDA and CDR2 is SQIVND in the germline V gene (reference sequence). The CDR3 has 15 residues. DNA for this receptor is not on file. The CDR3 region is CASDMGRSGANVLTF.

This chain links TRBV28 with TRBJ1-5. The CDR3 length is 17 residues. No DNA accompanies this entry. Germline CDR1 is MDHEN and CDR2 is SYDVKM. The CDR3 loop reads CASTYGGGSPGNQPQHF.

The chain carries TRBV6-5 and TRBJ2-7; TCRdb's D gene call, TRBD2, goes unchecked for lack of DNA. This CDR3 spans 15 amino acids. The record lacks a DNA sequence. CDR1 is MNHEY, CDR2 SVGAGI, per germline. This CDR3 is CASSYASGMSGEQYF.

The CDR3 spells CASSQEGPQASSGNTIYF. The rearrangement links TRBV4-1 to TRBJ1-3; the TCRdb call, TRBD1, lacks DNA for checking. CDR1 and CDR2 (germline): MGHRA, YSYEKL. The CDR3 is made up of 18 amino acids. No DNA sequence is on record.

The CDR3 region is CASSPPTFSPGEQYF. The genes are TRBV28 and TRBJ2-7; TCRdb lists TRBD1, though no DNA is available to test this call. This CDR3 comprises 15 residues. DNA is not on record. Germline CDR1 and CDR2: MDHEN and SYDVKM.

The J gene is TRBJ2-1, the V gene TRBV18; TCRdb lists TRBD2, though no DNA is available to test this call. Per germline, CDR1 KGHSH and CDR2 LQKENI. The CDR3 is made up of 14 amino acids. The DNA is unrecorded. CDR3 in amino acids: CASSGTSAYNEQFF.

J is TRBJ1-1 and V is TRBV6-1; the D call from TCRdb, TRBD1, cannot be confirmed without DNA. The CDR3 totals 15 residues. No DNA accompanies this entry. CDR1 and CDR2 from the germline V gene are MNHNS and SASEGT. Here the CDR3 reads CASMRQVYLNTEAFF.

The V and J genes are TRBV19 and TRBJ2-2; TCRdb designates TRBD1, a call that cannot be tested without DNA. This CDR3 has 16 amino acids. The nucleotide record is missing. The germline CDR1 and CDR2 sequences are LNHDA and SQIVND (reference sequence). This CDR3 is CASSYRFRSGSGELFF.

CDR3: CATSRQGGYGYTF. The rearrangement uses TRBV15 and TRBJ1-2; TCRdb selects TRBD1, and the lack of DNA leaves this call unchecked. The CDR3 extends over 13 amino acids. The nucleotide record is missing. The germline gives CDR1 LNHNV, CDR2 YYDKDF (reference sequence).

The chain combines TRBV18 with TRBJ1-3. This CDR3 is built from 15 residues. Only the protein sequence is given. Looked up from germline, CDR1 is KGHSH and CDR2 is LQKENI. The chain's CDR3 is CASSLLKSSGNTIYF.

This chain connects TRBV2 to TRBJ1-1; TCRdb selects TRBD1, and the lack of DNA leaves this call unchecked. This CDR3 spans 11 amino acids. The entry carries no DNA sequence. Per the germline V gene, CDR1 is SNHLY and CDR2 is FYNNEI. CDR3 protein: CASSGQVKAFF.

The chain has TRBV28 and TRBJ2-7; TCRdb's D call of TRBD1 is untestable without DNA. The CDR3 has 19 residues. The DNA is not on file. The V gene's germline CDR1 is MDHEN and CDR2 SYDVKM. CDR3 in amino acids: CASSSHGPGAGGVSYEQYF.

This sequence joins TRBV27 and TRBJ1-5; TCRdb's D call, TRBD1, is unchecked because there is no DNA. In germline, CDR1 is MNHEY, CDR2 SMNVEV (reference sequence). The CDR3 is 12 residues long. Only the protein is available. CDR3: CASSPINQPQHF.

V and J are TRBV4-1 and TRBJ1-3. The CDR3 extends over 18 amino acids. No DNA is given. CDR1 and CDR2 (germline): MGHRA, YSYEKL. The chain's CDR3 is CASSQDAGPPTSGNTIYF.

J is TRBJ1-6 and V is TRBV10-3. CDR1 is ENHRY and CDR2 is SYGVKD in the germline V gene. The CDR3 is made up of 15 amino acids. No DNA is listed. CDR3 sequence: CAISESGGYNSPLHF.

The chain joins TRBV7-9 to TRBJ2-1. This CDR3 has 12 residues. No DNA has been recorded. Germline loops: CDR1 SEHNR, CDR2 FQNEAQ (reference sequence). CDR3: CASTVQYNEQFF.

V gene TRBV6-6 combines with J gene TRBJ2-2; TCRdb calls TRBD2, which cannot be checked without DNA. The CDR3 loop spans 15 amino acids. A DNA sequence was not provided. CDR1 is MNHNY and CDR2 is SVGAGI in the germline V gene (reference sequence). The CDR3 region is CASRSNTLLAGELFF.

V usage is TRBV6-5 and J usage is TRBJ1-3. The germline V gene has CDR1 MNHEY and CDR2 SVGAGI. This CDR3 comprises 13 residues. The coding DNA is unavailable. CDR3: CASSPLYGNTIYF.

The rearrangement links TRBV10-3 to TRBJ2-7. This CDR3 region has 14 residues. No DNA appears here. Per germline, CDR1 ENHRY and CDR2 SYGVKD. Here the CDR3 reads CAISESSALGEQYF.

The CDR3 is CASTTSDGHYGYTF. The chain carries TRBV6-6 and TRBJ1-2. The germline CDR1 and CDR2 sequences are MNHNY and SVGAGI (reference sequence). The CDR3 has 14 amino acids. No DNA is given.